In this sample, the clone carrying this T cell receptor (beta chain) turned up once. Its antigen is still unknown. The data were taken from a study of cytomegalovirus exposure and HLA in healthy donors. The CDR3 sequence is 17 residues long. V trimming: 4 bases; J trimming: 3 bases; junction bases outside the gene matches: 17. In germline, CDR1 is SQVTM, CDR2 ANQGSEA. With 60 Vbeta and 13 Jbeta primers, the PCR was carried out. Assay used: immunoSEQ multiplex PCR; TCRdb lists only in-frame clones, some missing. Here the sample spans 95,000 to 120,000 clones, 74% being singletons. Findings and limits, study-wide: Reportedly, cytomegalovirus status was diagnosed with high sensitivity and specificity. After further analysis at a later stage, roughly 16,000 TCR beta sequences were associated with HLA alleles at 0.05 false discovery rate.

The source of this sequence is a woman between 35 and 50 years old in good health and CMV-seropositive. Sequencing used PBMCs. The J gene is TRBJ2-7, the V gene TRBV29-1; 8 bases match TRBD2. This CDR3 reads CSVATSDRSGKFYEQYF. The CDR3 nucleotides read TGCAGCGTTGCTACCTCAGACCGTAGCGGGAAATTCTACGAGCAGTACTTC.